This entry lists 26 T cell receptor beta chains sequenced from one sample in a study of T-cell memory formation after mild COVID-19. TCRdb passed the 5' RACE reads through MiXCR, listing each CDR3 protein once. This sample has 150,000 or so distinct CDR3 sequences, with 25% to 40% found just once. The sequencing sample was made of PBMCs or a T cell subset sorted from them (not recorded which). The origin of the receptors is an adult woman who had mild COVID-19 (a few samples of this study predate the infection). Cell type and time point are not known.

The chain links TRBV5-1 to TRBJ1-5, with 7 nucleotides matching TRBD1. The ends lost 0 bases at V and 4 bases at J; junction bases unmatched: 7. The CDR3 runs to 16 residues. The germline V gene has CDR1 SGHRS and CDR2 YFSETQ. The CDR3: CASSLAGPGGNQPQHF. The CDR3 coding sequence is TGCGCCAGCAGCTTGGCCGGGCCAGGGGGGAATCAGCCCCAGCATTTT.

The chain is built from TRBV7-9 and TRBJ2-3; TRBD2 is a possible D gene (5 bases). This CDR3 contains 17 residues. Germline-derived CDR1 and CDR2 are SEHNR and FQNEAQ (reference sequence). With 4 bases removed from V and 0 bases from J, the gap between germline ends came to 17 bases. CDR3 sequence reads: CASSYLSEVWSTDTQYF. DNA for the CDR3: TGTGCCAGCAGCTACCTTTCGGAGGTCTGGAGCACAGATACGCAGTATTTT.

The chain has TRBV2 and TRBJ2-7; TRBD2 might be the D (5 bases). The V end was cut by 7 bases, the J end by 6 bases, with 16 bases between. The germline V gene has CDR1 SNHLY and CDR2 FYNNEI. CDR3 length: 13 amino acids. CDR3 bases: TGTGCCAGCACTCAATATTCGGGGTCCGAGCAGTACTTC. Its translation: CASTQYSGSEQYF.

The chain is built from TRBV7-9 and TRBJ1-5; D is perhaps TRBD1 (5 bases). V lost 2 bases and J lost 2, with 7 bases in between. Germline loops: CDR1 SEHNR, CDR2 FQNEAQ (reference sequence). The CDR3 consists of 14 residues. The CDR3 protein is CASSLRGGNQPQHF. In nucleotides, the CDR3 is TGTGCCAGCAGCTTAAGGGGAGGCAATCAGCCCCAGCATTTT.

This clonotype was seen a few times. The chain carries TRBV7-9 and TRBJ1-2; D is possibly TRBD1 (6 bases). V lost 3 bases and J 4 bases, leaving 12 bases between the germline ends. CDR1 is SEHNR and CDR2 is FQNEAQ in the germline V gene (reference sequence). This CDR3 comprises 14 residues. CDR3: CASSFPGVPYGYTF. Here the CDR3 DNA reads TGTGCCAGCAGCTTTCCAGGGGTTCCCTATGGCTACACCTTC.

CDR3 region: CASSFFSYNEQFF. CDR3 DNA: TGTGCCAGCAGCTTTTTCTCCTACAATGAGCAGTTCTTC. The chain is built from TRBV11-2 and TRBJ2-1, with unresolved D. Per germline, CDR1 SGHAT and CDR2 FQNNGV. This CDR3 region has 13 residues. Trimming removed 3 bases from V and 0 bases from J, with 3 bases in between.

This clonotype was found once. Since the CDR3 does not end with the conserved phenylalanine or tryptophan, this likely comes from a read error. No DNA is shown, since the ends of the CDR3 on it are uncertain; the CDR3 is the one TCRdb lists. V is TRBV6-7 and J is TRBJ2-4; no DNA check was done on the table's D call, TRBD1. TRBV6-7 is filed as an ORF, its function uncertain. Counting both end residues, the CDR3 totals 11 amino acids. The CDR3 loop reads CASSYSGQGRS.

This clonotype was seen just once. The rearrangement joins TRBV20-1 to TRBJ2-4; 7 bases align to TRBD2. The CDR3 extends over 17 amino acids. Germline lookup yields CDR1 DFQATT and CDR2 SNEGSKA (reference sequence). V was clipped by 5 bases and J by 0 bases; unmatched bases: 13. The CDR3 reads CSAHNPQRGLAKNIQYF. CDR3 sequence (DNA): TGCAGTGCTCATAACCCCCAGCGGGGTTTAGCCAAAAACATTCAGTACTTC.

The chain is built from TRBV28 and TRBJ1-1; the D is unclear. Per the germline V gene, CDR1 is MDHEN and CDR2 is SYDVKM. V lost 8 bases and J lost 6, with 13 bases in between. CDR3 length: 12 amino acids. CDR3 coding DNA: TGTGCCAGCCAGGAGGGAATTTCTGAAGCTTTCTTT. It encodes CASQEGISEAFF.

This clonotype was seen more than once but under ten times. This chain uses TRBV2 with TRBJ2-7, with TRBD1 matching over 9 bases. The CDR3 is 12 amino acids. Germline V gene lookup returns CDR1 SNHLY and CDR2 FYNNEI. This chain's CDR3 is CASEQGAREQYF. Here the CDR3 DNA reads TGTGCTAGTGAACAGGGGGCAAGGGAGCAGTACTTC.

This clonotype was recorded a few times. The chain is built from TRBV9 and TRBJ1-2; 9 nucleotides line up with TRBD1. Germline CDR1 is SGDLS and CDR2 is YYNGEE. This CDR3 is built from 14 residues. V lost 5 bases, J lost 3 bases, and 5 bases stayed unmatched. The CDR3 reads CASSGTGLYYGYTF. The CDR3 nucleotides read TGTGCCAGCAGTGGGACAGGGTTGTACTATGGCTACACCTTC.

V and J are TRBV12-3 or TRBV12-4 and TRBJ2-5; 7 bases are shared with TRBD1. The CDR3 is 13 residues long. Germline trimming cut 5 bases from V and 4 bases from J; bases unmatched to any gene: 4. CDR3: CASSLNRGETQYF. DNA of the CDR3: TGTGCCAGCAGTCTCAACAGGGGAGAGACCCAGTACTTC.

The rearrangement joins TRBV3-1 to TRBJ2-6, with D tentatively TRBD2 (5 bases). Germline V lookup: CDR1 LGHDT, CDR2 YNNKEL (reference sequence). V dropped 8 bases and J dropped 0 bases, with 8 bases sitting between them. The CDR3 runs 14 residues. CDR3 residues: CASEGASGANVLTF. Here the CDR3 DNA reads TGTGCCAGCGAGGGAGCCTCTGGGGCCAACGTCCTGACTTTC.

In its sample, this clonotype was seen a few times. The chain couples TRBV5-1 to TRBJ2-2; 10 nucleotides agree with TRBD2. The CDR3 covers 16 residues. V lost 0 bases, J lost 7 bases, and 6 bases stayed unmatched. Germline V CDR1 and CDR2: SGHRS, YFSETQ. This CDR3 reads CASSLERGGHGGELFF. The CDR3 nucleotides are TGCGCCAGCAGCTTGGAGCGGGGGGGCCATGGCGGGGAGCTGTTTTTT.

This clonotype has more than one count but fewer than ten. CDR3 protein: CASSTGEGTDTQYF. As DNA, the CDR3 is TGTGCCAGCTCAACGGGAGAGGGCACAGATACGCAGTATTTT. The chain links TRBV18 to TRBJ2-3; D may be TRBD2 (6 bases). Germline CDR1 and CDR2: KGHSH and LQKENI. V was pared by 5 bases and J by 1 base, with 10 bases between. The length of the CDR3 is 14 residues.

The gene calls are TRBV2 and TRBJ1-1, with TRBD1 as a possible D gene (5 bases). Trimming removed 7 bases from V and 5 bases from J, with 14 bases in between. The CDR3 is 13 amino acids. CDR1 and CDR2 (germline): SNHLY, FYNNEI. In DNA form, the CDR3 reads TGTGCCAGCAAGCTGGGGGGAGGGACTGAAGCTTTCTTT. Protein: CASKLGGGTEAFF.

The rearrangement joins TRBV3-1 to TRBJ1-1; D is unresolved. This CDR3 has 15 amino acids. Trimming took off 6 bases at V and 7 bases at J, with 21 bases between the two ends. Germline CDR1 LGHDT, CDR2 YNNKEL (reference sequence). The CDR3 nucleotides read TGTGCCAGCAGATTAATCAGTGTCCCGGGTGTTGAAGCTTTCTTT. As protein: CASRLISVPGVEAFF.

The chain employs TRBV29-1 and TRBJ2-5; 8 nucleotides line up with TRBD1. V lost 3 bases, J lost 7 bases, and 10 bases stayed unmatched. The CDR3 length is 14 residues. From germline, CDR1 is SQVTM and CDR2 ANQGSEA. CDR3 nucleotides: TGCAGCGTTGAGACCACAGGGGGACCGGCGACCCAGTACTTC. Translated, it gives CSVETTGGPATQYF.

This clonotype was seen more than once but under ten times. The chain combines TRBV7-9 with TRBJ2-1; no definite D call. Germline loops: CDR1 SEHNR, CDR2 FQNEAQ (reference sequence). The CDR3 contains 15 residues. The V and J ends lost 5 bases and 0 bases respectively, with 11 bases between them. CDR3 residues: CASSPAGRSYNEQFF. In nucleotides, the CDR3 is TGTGCCAGCAGCCCTGCCGGGCGCTCCTACAATGAGCAGTTCTTC.

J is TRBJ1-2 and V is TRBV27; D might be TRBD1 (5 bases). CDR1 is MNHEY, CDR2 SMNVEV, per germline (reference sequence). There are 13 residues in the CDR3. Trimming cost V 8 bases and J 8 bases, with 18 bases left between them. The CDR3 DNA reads TGTGCCAGCGCTGACAGTCCTCTCGGCGGCTACACCTTC. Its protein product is CASADSPLGGYTF.

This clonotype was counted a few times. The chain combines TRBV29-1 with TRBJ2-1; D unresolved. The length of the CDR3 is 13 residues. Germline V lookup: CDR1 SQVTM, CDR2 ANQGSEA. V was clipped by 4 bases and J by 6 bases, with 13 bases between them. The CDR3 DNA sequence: TGCAGCGTTGTCATCTTAGCCTCCAATGAGCAGTTCTTC. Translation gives CSVVILASNEQFF.

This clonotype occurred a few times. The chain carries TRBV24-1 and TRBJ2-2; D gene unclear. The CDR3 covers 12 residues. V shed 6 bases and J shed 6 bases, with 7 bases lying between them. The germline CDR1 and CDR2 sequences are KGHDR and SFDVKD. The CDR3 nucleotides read TGTGCCACCAGTTGGGGATCCGGGGAGCTGTTTTTT. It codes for CATSWGSGELFF.

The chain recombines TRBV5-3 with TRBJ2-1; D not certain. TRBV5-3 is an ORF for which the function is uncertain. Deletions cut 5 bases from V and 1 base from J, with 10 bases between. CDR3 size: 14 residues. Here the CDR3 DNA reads TGTGCCAGAAGTACCCATAGGTCCTACAATGAGCAGTTCTTC. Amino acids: CARSTHRSYNEQFF.

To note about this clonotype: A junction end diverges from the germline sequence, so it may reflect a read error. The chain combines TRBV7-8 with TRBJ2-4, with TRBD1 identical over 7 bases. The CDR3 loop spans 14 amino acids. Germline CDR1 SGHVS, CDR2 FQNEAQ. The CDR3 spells CASSQNRGLYPFFF. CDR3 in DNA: TGTGCCAGCAGCCAAAACAGGGGCCTCTATCCATTTTTCTTC.

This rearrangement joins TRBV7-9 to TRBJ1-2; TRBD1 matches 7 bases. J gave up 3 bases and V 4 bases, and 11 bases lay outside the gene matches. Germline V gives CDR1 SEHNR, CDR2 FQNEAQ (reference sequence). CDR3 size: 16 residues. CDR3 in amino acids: CASSSMGGGKDYGYTF. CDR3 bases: TGTGCCAGCAGCTCCATGGGAGGGGGCAAAGACTATGGCTACACCTTC. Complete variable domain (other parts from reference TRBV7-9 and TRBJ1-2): DTGVSQNPRHKITKRGQNVTFRCDPISEHNRLYWYRQTLGQGPEFLTYFQNEAQLEKSRLLSDRFSAERPKGSFSTLEIQRTEQGDSAMYLCASSSMGGGKDYGYTFGSGTRLTVV.

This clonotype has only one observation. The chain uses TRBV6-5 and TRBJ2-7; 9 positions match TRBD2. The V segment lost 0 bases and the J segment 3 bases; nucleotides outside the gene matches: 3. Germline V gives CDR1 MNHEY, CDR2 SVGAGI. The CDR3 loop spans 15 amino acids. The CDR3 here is CASSYSSSGNYEQYF. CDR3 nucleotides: TGTGCCAGCAGTTACTCTTCTAGCGGGAACTACGAGCAGTACTTC.